The clone carrying this T cell receptor (beta chain) has only a few counts. The assay was immunoSEQ multiplex PCR, and TCRdb's table has in-frame clones only and misses some. The sample lists more than 110,000 clones; about 80% were seen once. This sample was included in a study of cytotoxic CD8 clonotypes in ibrutinib-treated CLL. The CDR3 has 15 amino acids. Germline-derived CDR1 and CDR2 are MNHNS and SASEGT. V was pared by 6 bases and J by 0 bases, with 12 bases between. This TCR came from a human donor with chronic lymphocytic leukemia. The chain links TRBV6-1 to TRBJ2-1; D perhaps matches TRBD2 (5 bases). The sequences come from PBMCs, collected after 24 months of ibrutinib treatment. CDR3 nucleotide sequence: TGTGCCAGCAGCGGGGTCGTGAGCTCCTACAATGAGCAGTTCTTC. Translating it yields CASSGVVSSYNEQFF.